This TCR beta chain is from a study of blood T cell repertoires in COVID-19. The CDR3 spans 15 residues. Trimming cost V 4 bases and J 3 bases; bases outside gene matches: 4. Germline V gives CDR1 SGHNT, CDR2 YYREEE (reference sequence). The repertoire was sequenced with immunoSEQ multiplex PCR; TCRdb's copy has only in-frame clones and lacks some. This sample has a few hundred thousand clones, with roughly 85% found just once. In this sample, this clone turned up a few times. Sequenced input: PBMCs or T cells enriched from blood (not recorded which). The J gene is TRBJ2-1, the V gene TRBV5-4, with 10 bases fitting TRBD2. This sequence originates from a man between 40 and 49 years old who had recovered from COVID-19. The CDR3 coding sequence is TGTGCCAGCAGCCCCGGACTAGCGGACTACAATGAGCAGTTCTTC. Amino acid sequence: CASSPGLADYNEQFF.